A single sample gave rise to the 8 T cell receptor beta chains below, sequenced in a study of OX40 agonist ivuxolimab in advanced cancers. Method: immunoSEQ multiplex PCR; TCRdb's copy keeps in-frame clones and lacks some. The profile shows fewer than 25,000 clones, 75% to 85% of them singletons. This sample comprised CD4+ or CD8+ T cells sorted from blood, obtained in a trial of the OX40 agonist ivuxolimab. The receptor source for this set is an adult with an advanced solid tumor such as melanoma, head and neck, liver or kidney cancer.

A single count supports this clone. The chain has TRBV5-5 and TRBJ2-7; D assignment may be TRBD1 or TRBD2 (5 bases each). Germline V gene data show CDR1 as SGHKS and CDR2 as YYEKEE (reference sequence). There are 15 residues in the CDR3. The ends were cut back, 3 bases at V and 2 bases at J, with 15 bases in the middle. The chain's CDR3 is CASSYGWDGTYEQYF. The DNA for the CDR3 is TGTGCCAGCAGCTACGGATGGGACGGAACCTACGAGCAGTACTTC. Based on the CDR3 plus reference TRBV5-5 and TRBJ2-7, the full variable domain is DAGVTQSPTHLIKTRGQQVTLRCSPISGHKSVSWYQQVLGQGPQFIFQYYEKEERGRGNFPDRFSARQFPNYSSELNVNALLLGDSALYLCASSYGWDGTYEQYFGPGTRLTVT.

The chain combines TRBV19 with TRBJ2-7, with D possibly TRBD2 on 6 matching bases. The germline V gene encodes CDR1 LNHDA and CDR2 SQIVND (reference sequence). The CDR3 covers 14 residues. V shed 3 bases and J shed 6 bases, with 15 bases lying between them. The CDR3 sequence is CASSIGSGSIEQYF. CDR3 coding DNA: TGTGCCAGTAGTATCGGCAGCGGGTCGATCGAGCAGTACTTC.

V is TRBV7-9 and J is TRBJ2-7; weak D call: TRBD2 (5 bases). Germline CDR1 and CDR2: SEHNR and FQNEAQ (reference sequence). V lost 7 bases to trimming and J lost 3 bases, with 13 bases between them. This CDR3 comprises 13 residues. The CDR3 protein is CASTPASRYEQYF. In DNA form, the CDR3 reads TGTGCCAGCACCCCGGCTAGCCGCTACGAGCAGTACTTC.

Only a few counts were recorded for this clone. V usage is TRBV4-3 and J usage is TRBJ2-3; TRBD1 agrees at 8 bases. The CDR3 has 19 amino acids. Germline CDR1 reads LGHNA; CDR2 reads YSLEER. V trimming: 0 bases; J trimming: 1 base; junction bases outside the gene matches: 12. The CDR3 sequence is CASSQEVQGTGRGTDTQYF. The CDR3 nucleotides are TGCGCCAGCAGCCAAGAGGTTCAGGGGACAGGACGAGGCACAGATACGCAGTATTTT.

With respect to this clone: An end of the junction differs from the germline gene, which may be a read error. The CDR3 here is CASSLAGGNPDVF. In DNA form, the CDR3 reads TGCGCCAGCAGCCTCGCGGGGGGGAACCCTGATGTTTTT. This sequence joins TRBV4-1 and TRBJ1-4, with D maybe TRBD1 (5 bases). This CDR3 region has 13 residues. From germline, CDR1 is MGHRA and CDR2 YSYEKL.

CDR3 nucleotides: TGTGCCAGCAGTTTATGGGACAGGGGTGGGGGCTTGAACACCGGGGAGCTGTTTTTT. As protein: CASSLWDRGGGLNTGELFF. The rearrangement links TRBV28 to TRBJ2-2, with 9 bases identical to TRBD1. Trimming took 0 bases from V and 1 from J; bases not matched to a gene: 9. The germline gives CDR1 MDHEN, CDR2 SYDVKM. This CDR3 contains 19 residues.

V is TRBV7-9 and J is TRBJ2-2; tentatively, D is TRBD2 (7 bases). The CDR3 is 15 amino acids. Per germline, CDR1 SEHNR and CDR2 FQNEAQ (reference sequence). Deletions cut 7 bases from V and 3 bases from J, with 15 bases between. As DNA, the CDR3 is TGTGCCAGCATCTGGGAGGGACAAGACACCGGGGAGCTGTTTTTT. Translating gives CASIWEGQDTGELFF.

This clone was seen just once. This chain connects TRBV13 to TRBJ2-1, with 8 bases that match TRBD1. Trimming took 4 bases from V and 6 from J; bases not matched to a gene: 8. The CDR3 loop spans 15 amino acids. Germline CDR1 PRHDT, CDR2 FYEKMQ (reference sequence). The CDR3 DNA reads as TGTGCCAGCAGCTGGGGGCAGGGGGCCGGCAATGAGCAGTTCTTC. It specifies CASSWGQGAGNEQFF.